Reported below is one TCR beta chain. Between the trimmed V and J ends, which lost 2 bases and 0 bases, there was a span of 8 bases. The germline V gene encodes CDR1 MNHEY and CDR2 SVGAGI. The length of the CDR3 is 15 residues. Only in-frame clones appear in the TCRdb table, and some are missing; sequencing was by immunoSEQ multiplex PCR. The table shows approximately 360,000 clones, with roughly four fifths occurring only once. Donors of Cohort 3 who recovered were those that had two negative PCRs, clearance, or symptom resolution. The data were taken from a study of blood T cell repertoires in COVID-19.

This clonotype was obtained from a woman between 45 and 65 years old who had recovered from COVID-19. The sample consisted of PBMCs or T cells enriched from blood (not recorded which). The chain combines TRBV6-5 with TRBJ1-3, with TRBD1 as a possible D gene (5 bases). The DNA of the CDR3 is TGTGCCAGCAGTTACGGGACTCCCTCTGGAAACACCATATATTTT. As protein: CASSYGTPSGNTIYF.